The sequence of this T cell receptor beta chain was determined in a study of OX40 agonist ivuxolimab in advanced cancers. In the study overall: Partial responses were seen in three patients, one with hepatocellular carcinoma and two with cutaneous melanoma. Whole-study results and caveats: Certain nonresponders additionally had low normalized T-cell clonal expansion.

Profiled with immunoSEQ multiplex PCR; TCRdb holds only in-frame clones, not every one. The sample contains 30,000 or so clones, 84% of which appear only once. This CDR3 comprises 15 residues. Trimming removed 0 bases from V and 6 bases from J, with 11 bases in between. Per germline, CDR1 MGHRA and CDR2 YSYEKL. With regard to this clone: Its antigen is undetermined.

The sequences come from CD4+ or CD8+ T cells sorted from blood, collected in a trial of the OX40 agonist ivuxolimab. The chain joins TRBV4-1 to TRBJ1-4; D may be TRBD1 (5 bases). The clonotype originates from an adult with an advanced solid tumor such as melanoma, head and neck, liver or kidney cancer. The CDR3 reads CASSQDQGDYEKLFF. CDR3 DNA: TGCGCCAGCAGCCAAGATCAAGGGGATTATGAAAAACTGTTTTTT.